The 10 T cell receptor beta chains in this list originate from one sample, sequenced in a study of blood T cell repertoires in COVID-19. Sequenced by immunoSEQ multiplex PCR; TCRdb stores in-frame clones only, minus some. The table includes 15,000 to 20,000 clones, almost 85% detected once. The sequenced sample was peripheral blood. The receptors originated from a woman between 65 and 79 years old with active COVID-19.

This chain links TRBV7-9 with TRBJ2-5; 10 bases line up with TRBD1. V dropped 4 bases and J dropped 3; count of bases not matched to a gene: 5. The CDR3 totals 15 residues. CDR1 and CDR2 from the germline V gene are SEHNR and FQNEAQ (reference sequence). CDR3 DNA sequence: TGTGCCAGCAGCTCCCGGGACAGGGGAAAAGAGACCCAGTACTTC. Amino acid sequence: CASSSRDRGKETQYF.

Note on this clone: This specimen includes other DNA sequences encoding the same CDR3. V gene TRBV18 combines with J gene TRBJ2-3; unclear D gene. The CDR3 contains 12 residues. Trimming removed 2 bases at V and 4 bases at J, with 4 bases between. The germline V gene has CDR1 KGHSH and CDR2 LQKENI. CDR3 coding DNA: TGTGCCAGCTCACCAGCGGCAGATACGCAGTATTTT. It translates to CASSPAADTQYF.

This clone was detected once. This chain connects TRBV28 to TRBJ1-5; D gene ambiguous. Trimming stripped 3 bases from V and 1 base from J, with 13 bases between. The CDR3 has 16 residues. Germline V lookup: CDR1 MDHEN, CDR2 SYDVKM. CDR3 sequence: CASSLVEGSSNQPQHF. The CDR3 nucleotides are TGTGCCAGCAGTTTGGTCGAGGGATCGAGCAATCAGCCCCAGCATTTT.

A few counts support this clone. This chain links TRBV18 with TRBJ1-1; D is undetermined. The CDR3 length is 15 residues. V lost 8 bases and J 1 base, leaving 17 bases between the germline ends. Per the germline V gene, CDR1 is KGHSH and CDR2 is LQKENI. The CDR3 sequence: CASRLDTFGNTEAFF. CDR3 DNA sequence: TGTGCCAGCCGATTAGATACCTTCGGGAACACTGAAGCTTTCTTT.

V gene TRBV5-1 combines with J gene TRBJ2-3; the match to TRBD1 covers 11 bases. Germline CDR1 SGHRS, CDR2 YFSETQ. V shed 3 bases, J shed 0 bases, and the junction held 3 bases outside the gene matches. The CDR3 totals 16 residues. The CDR3 is CASSWTGGHSTDTQYF. The CDR3 nucleotides read TGCGCCAGCAGCTGGACAGGGGGCCATAGCACAGATACGCAGTATTTT.

This chain uses TRBV9 with TRBJ2-3; a weak D match, TRBD2 (5 bases). Germline CDR1 is SGDLS and CDR2 is YYNGEE. CDR3 length: 14 residues. V was pared by 2 bases and J by 6 bases, with 13 bases between. The CDR3 spells CASSVRAAGDTQYF. Here the CDR3 DNA reads TGTGCCAGCAGCGTGCGTGCCGCGGGTGATACGCAGTATTTT.

The chain joins TRBV23-1 to TRBJ2-6; D is perhaps TRBD2 (5 bases). TRBV23-1 is assigned to the ORF class and has an uncertain function. Trimming took 0 bases from V and 5 from J, leaving 14 bases between them. The CDR3 spans 17 residues. CDR3 nucleotide sequence: TGCGCCAGCAGTCAATCGGGCAGGACTTTCTGGGCCAACGTCCTGACTTTC. This sequence encodes CASSQSGRTFWANVLTF.

This clone was observed a handful of times. The CDR3 here is CASSLDGAGSQPQHF. In DNA form, the CDR3 reads TGTGCCAGCAGCTTGGACGGGGCGGGGAGCCAGCCCCAGCATTTT. The chain employs TRBV5-4 and TRBJ1-5; possibly TRBD1 for D (5 bases). The V end was cut by 0 bases, the J end by 7 bases, with 14 bases between. Germline V gives CDR1 SGHNT, CDR2 YYREEE (reference sequence). This CDR3 contains 15 residues. The whole variable domain, remainder taken from reference TRBV5-4 and TRBJ1-5, is ETGVTQSPTHLIKTRGQQVTLRCSSQSGHNTVSWYQQALGQGPQFIFQYYREEENGRGNFPPRFSGLQFPNYSSELNVNALELDDSALYLCASSLDGAGSQPQHFGDGTRLSIL.

This chain uses TRBV3-1 (or the pseudogene TRBV3-2) with TRBJ2-2; maybe TRBD2 (6 bases). Germline loops: CDR1 LGHDT, CDR2 YNNKEL (reference sequence). The CDR3 length is 12 residues. Trimming removed 5 bases from V and 6 bases from J, with 7 bases in between. The CDR3 loop reads CASSSGAGELFF. The DNA for the CDR3 is TGTGCCAGCAGCTCGGGAGCCGGGGAGCTGTTTTTT.

The rearrangement joins TRBV16 to TRBJ1-2; a possible D gene is TRBD1 (5 bases). The germline V gene has CDR1 KGHSY and CDR2 FQNENV. The V and J ends lost 0 bases and 7 bases respectively, with 15 bases between them. The length of the CDR3 is 15 residues. CDR3 nucleotide sequence: TGTGCCAGCAGCCAATCTCGAAGTGGGGCGCGTGGCTACACCTTC. Translation gives CASSQSRSGARGYTF.